Each of the 30 T cell receptor beta chains below was sequenced from the same sample in a study of cytomegalovirus exposure and HLA in healthy donors (dated by TCRdb to about 2017). The library came from the immunoSEQ multiplex PCR assay. The multiplex PCR relied on a mix of 60 forward primers for TCR Vbeta segments and 13 reverse primers for TCR Jbeta segments. This immuneACCESS table, as held by TCRdb, lists in-frame sequences with V and J called but not all clones. Of the missing ones, under half trace to an unresolved V gene in checked studies; the others have no known cause. The sample table includes 75,000 to 100,000 clones. Clones ranked in the top ten supply roughly 1.5% of the sample. The sequenced sample was PBMCs. The receptor source for this set is a woman aged 60-75 years in good health and CMV-seronegative.

The chain has TRBV14 and TRBJ1-1; unclear D gene. V lost 1 base and J lost 11, with 8 bases in between. CDR3 length: 11 residues. Germline-derived CDR1 and CDR2 are SGHDN and FVKESK. CDR3 bases: TGTGCCAGCAGCCAAGGGCCAGCGGCTTTCTTT. Encoded protein: CASSQGPAAFF.

This chain uses TRBV2 with TRBJ2-7; TRBD1 agrees at 10 bases. With 10 bases clipped from V and 9 bases from J, the junction kept 12 bases outside the gene matches. The CDR3 sequence is 13 residues long. Germline-derived CDR1 and CDR2 are SNHLY and FYNNEI. Here the CDR3 DNA reads TGTGCCAACAGCCCGGGGACAGGGGTGGTGCAGTACTTC. Translating it yields CANSPGTGVVQYF.

The chain links TRBV2 to TRBJ2-2; D is perhaps TRBD1 (6 bases). Between the trimmed V and J ends, which lost 8 bases and 2 bases, there was a span of 15 bases. CDR1 is SNHLY and CDR2 is FYNNEI in the germline V gene. The CDR3 is 15 residues long. CDR3 loop: CASVGQGPNTGELFF. The CDR3 coding sequence is TGTGCCAGCGTTGGGCAGGGGCCTAACACCGGGGAGCTGTTTTTT. The full variable domain, completed using reference TRBV2 and TRBJ2-2, is EPEVTQTPSHQVTQMGQEVILRCVPISNHLYFYWYRQILGQKVEFLVSFYNNEISEKSEIFDDQFSVERPDGSNFTLKIRSTKLEDSAMYFCASVGQGPNTGELFFGEGSRLTVL.

V gene TRBV23-1 combines with J gene TRBJ1-2; D is possibly TRBD1 (5 bases). TRBV23-1 belongs to the ORF category, with a function that is uncertain. CDR3 length: 11 residues. Here the CDR3 reads CAEEGWYGYTF. As DNA, the CDR3 is TGCGCAGAGGAGGGGTGGTATGGCTACACCTTC.

The gene calls are TRBV6-5 and TRBJ2-7; 7 bases line up with TRBD2. Germline V gene lookup returns CDR1 MNHEY and CDR2 SVGAGI. The V segment lost 0 bases and the J segment 5 bases; nucleotides outside the gene matches: 10. The CDR3 is 16 amino acids. CDR3 loop: CASSYSGALGGNEQYF. The CDR3 DNA is TGTGCCAGCAGTTACTCTGGCGCCTTGGGGGGGAACGAGCAGTACTTC.

The chain is built from TRBV28 and TRBJ1-2; 9 bases are a match to TRBD1. CDR3 length: 16 amino acids. J was trimmed by 8 bases and V by 6 bases; bases with no gene match: 16. Germline assignment: CDR1 MDHEN and CDR2 SYDVKM. CDR3 sequence (DNA): TGTGCCAGCAGCCCAACCGGGACAGGGAGCCTTCGGGGCTACACCTTC. Translation: CASSPTGTGSLRGYTF.

The rearrangement uses TRBV5-4 and TRBJ2-7; TRBD2 matches 7 bases. The CDR3 runs 16 residues. The V and J ends lost 0 bases and 3 bases, in that order; junction bases with no gene match: 9. Germline CDR1 reads SGHNT; CDR2 reads YYREEE (reference sequence). The DNA for the CDR3 is TGTGCCAGCAGCTTGGGTAGAAGCGGGGACTTCTACGAGCAGTACTTC. Its protein is CASSLGRSGDFYEQYF.

The J gene is TRBJ1-3, the V gene TRBV10-3; possibly TRBD1 for D (6 bases). The CDR3 loop spans 16 amino acids. From germline, CDR1 is ENHRY and CDR2 SYGVKD. V lost 3 bases, J lost 0 bases, and 12 bases lay in between. The CDR3 sequence: CAISDPGQSSGNTIYF. The CDR3 DNA reads as TGTGCCATCAGTGACCCCGGACAGAGCTCTGGAAACACCATATATTTT.

The rearrangement uses TRBV27 and TRBJ1-1, with 8 bases lining up with TRBD1. The germline CDR1 and CDR2 sequences are MNHEY and SMNVEV (reference sequence). V lost 2 bases and J lost 11; bases outside the gene matches: 7. CDR3 length: 13 residues. The CDR3 DNA sequence: TGTGCCAGCAGTTTAAGGGCGACAGGGGTGGCTTTCTTT. Its protein product is CASSLRATGVAFF.

The J gene is TRBJ2-3, the V gene TRBV6-1; TRBD2 might be the D (5 bases). There are 12 residues in the CDR3. The germline V gene encodes CDR1 MNHNS and CDR2 SASEGT. Trimming took off 6 bases at V and 6 bases at J, with 10 bases between the two ends. The CDR3 nucleotides read TGTGCCAGCAGGGACTTGGGGGATACGCAGTATTTT. Its translation is CASRDLGDTQYF.

This chain uses TRBV6-1 with TRBJ1-6; unclear D gene. The CDR3 covers 16 residues. The ends were cut back, 3 bases at V and 0 bases at J, with 9 bases in the middle. From germline, CDR1 is MNHNS and CDR2 SASEGT. The CDR3 region has the DNA TGTGCCAGCAGTGACTTCCGGAGCTCCTATAATTCACCCCTCCACTTT. Translated, it gives CASSDFRSSYNSPLHF.

The V gene is TRBV27, the J gene TRBJ1-1, with 10 bases lining up with TRBD1. CDR3 length equals 18 residues. Germline CDR1 reads MNHEY; CDR2 reads SMNVEV (reference sequence). V was clipped by 1 base and J by 5 bases; unmatched bases: 13. The CDR3 sequence: CASSLWARTGGGKTEAFF. CDR3 bases: TGTGCCAGCAGTTTATGGGCAAGGACAGGGGGGGGTAAGACTGAAGCTTTCTTT.

This sequence joins TRBV5-1 and TRBJ2-3; tentative D call: TRBD2 (5 bases). V lost 0 bases and J lost 2, with 16 bases in between. The CDR3 sequence is 17 residues long. CDR1 and CDR2 from the germline V gene are SGHRS and YFSETQ. DNA for the CDR3: TGCGCCAGCAGCTTGGCCCCACTAGGGTCGTTCACAGATACGCAGTATTTT. It encodes CASSLAPLGSFTDTQYF.

The chain has TRBV10-1 and TRBJ1-1; 9 nucleotides agree with TRBD1. The CDR3 spans 13 residues. The J segment lost 7 bases and the V segment lost 6 bases, leaving 6 bases of the junction unmatched. The germline gives CDR1 WNHNN, CDR2 SYGVQD (reference sequence). CDR3 sequence: CASRDRGSSEAFF. The DNA of the CDR3 is TGCGCCAGCAGGGACAGGGGTTCGAGTGAAGCTTTCTTT.

This chain connects TRBV2 to TRBJ2-5; the match to TRBD2 covers 11 bases. Germline lookup yields CDR1 SNHLY and CDR2 FYNNEI. The CDR3 runs 14 residues. The J segment lost 4 bases and the V segment lost 5 bases, leaving 3 bases of the junction unmatched. CDR3 protein: CASSLTSGGETQYF. As DNA, the CDR3 is TGTGCCAGCAGTCTTACTAGCGGGGGAGAGACCCAGTACTTC.

This chain connects TRBV7-2 to TRBJ2-7; 7 bases fit TRBD1. Germline assignment: CDR1 SGHTA and CDR2 FQGNSA. The CDR3 totals 14 residues. J lost 3 bases, V lost 7 bases, and 9 bases had no gene match. CDR3 in DNA: TGTGCCAGCACCAGCACGGGACAGAGCTACGAGCAGTACTTC. Residues: CASTSTGQSYEQYF.

The rearrangement links TRBV6-6 to TRBJ1-2; D remains unclear. Germline lookup yields CDR1 MNHNY and CDR2 SVGAGI (reference sequence). V was trimmed by 6 bases and J by 5 bases, leaving 4 bases between them. This CDR3 is built from 10 residues. The CDR3 sequence is CASRAYGYTF. CDR3 nucleotide sequence: TGTGCCAGCAGAGCTTATGGCTACACCTTC.

This chain connects TRBV6-7 to TRBJ2-1; 10 bases are a match to TRBD2. TRBV6-7 falls under the ORF class, with uncertain function. V dropped 0 bases and J dropped 0; count of bases not matched to a gene: 8. This CDR3 comprises 19 residues. The CDR3 loop is CASSYSGLAGESSYNEQFF. As DNA, the CDR3 is TGTGCCAGCAGTTACTCCGGGCTAGCGGGAGAAAGCTCCTACAATGAGCAGTTCTTC.

The chain combines TRBV6-1 with TRBJ2-5, with D tentatively TRBD2 (6 bases). Germline V gene sequence: CDR1 MNHNS, CDR2 SASEGT. Trimming left V 2 bases short and J 0 bases short, with 16 bases between. The CDR3 spans 17 residues. The CDR3 DNA reads as TGTGCCAGCAGTGAACCCAGGCTAGCGCCTTACCAAGAGACCCAGTACTTC. It yields the protein CASSEPRLAPYQETQYF.

V is TRBV19 and J is TRBJ2-5; D uncertain. This CDR3 is 12 amino acids long. Trimming removed 6 bases from V and 5 bases from J, with 10 bases in between. Germline lookup yields CDR1 LNHDA and CDR2 SQIVND (reference sequence). This CDR3 reads CASSLPSETQYF. The CDR3 region has the DNA TGTGCCAGTAGCCTCCCGTCCGAGACCCAGTACTTC. The full variable domain, its missing parts supplied by reference TRBV19 and TRBJ2-5, is DGGITQSPKYLFRKEGQNVTLSCEQNLNHDAMYWYRQDPGQGLRLIYYSQIVNDFQKGDIAEGYSVSREKKESFPLTVTSAQKNPTAFYLCASSLPSETQYFGPGTRLLVL.

The chain couples TRBV11-3 to TRBJ2-3; 7 bases align to TRBD2. CDR1 SGHNT and CDR2 YENEEA come from the germline V gene. The V and J ends lost 4 bases and 4 bases, in that order; junction bases with no gene match: 5. The CDR3 consists of 14 residues. CDR3 loop: CASSSRGSADTQYF. CDR3 DNA: TGTGCCAGCAGCTCCCGCGGGAGCGCAGATACGCAGTATTTT.

This chain connects TRBV7-3 to TRBJ2-5, with 7 bases lining up with TRBD1. Losses at the gene ends were 5 bases for V and 2 bases for J; bases not matched to a gene: 8. The CDR3 covers 15 residues. Germline V gene sequence: CDR1 SGHTA, CDR2 FQGTGA. The DNA of the CDR3 is TGTGCCAGCAGCGCTGGACAGGCATTACAAGAGACCCAGTACTTC. This codes for CASSAGQALQETQYF. The full variable domain, its missing parts supplied by reference TRBV7-3 and TRBJ2-5, is GAGVSQTPSNKVTEKGKYVELRCDPISGHTALYWYRQSLGQGPEFLIYFQGTGAADDSGLPNDRFFAVRPEGSVSTLKIQRTERGDSAVYLCASSAGQALQETQYFGPGTRLLVL.

The rearrangement uses TRBV2 and TRBJ2-2, with 7 bases lining up with TRBD1. The CDR3 has 15 residues. Germline V gene lookup returns CDR1 SNHLY and CDR2 FYNNEI. V lost 8 bases and J lost 6; bases outside the gene matches: 12. The CDR3 region is CASGQQGSFAGELFF. The CDR3 DNA sequence: TGTGCCAGCGGTCAACAGGGGTCATTCGCCGGGGAGCTGTTTTTT.

The chain has TRBV19 and TRBJ2-3, with a possible D match to TRBD2 (6 bases). Germline V gene sequence: CDR1 LNHDA, CDR2 SQIVND (reference sequence). The V gene lost 3 bases and the J gene lost 6 bases, with 7 bases spanning the gap. CDR3 size: 12 residues. CDR3: CASSMAGDTQYF. CDR3 coding DNA: TGTGCCAGTAGTATGGCGGGGGATACGCAGTATTTT. The variable domain in full, with the rest retrieved from reference TRBV19 and TRBJ2-3, is DGGITQSPKYLFRKEGQNVTLSCEQNLNHDAMYWYRQDPGQGLRLIYYSQIVNDFQKGDIAEGYSVSREKKESFPLTVTSAQKNPTAFYLCASSMAGDTQYFGPGTRLTVL.

The CDR3 DNA sequence: TGTGCCAGCAGTGAAACCACCGGGACAGCTACCTACGAGCAGTACTTC. As protein: CASSETTGTATYEQYF. The chain couples TRBV6-1 to TRBJ2-7; 7 bases are shared with TRBD1. The CDR3 has 16 amino acids. V was clipped by 2 bases and J by 2 bases; unmatched bases: 9. Per the germline V gene, CDR1 is MNHNS and CDR2 is SASEGT.

The gene calls are TRBV5-1 and TRBJ1-2, with 8 bases lining up with TRBD1. Germline CDR1 is SGHRS and CDR2 is YFSETQ. With V trimmed by 4 bases and J by 4 bases, 9 bases remained unmatched. CDR3 length equals 15 residues. Here the CDR3 DNA reads TGCGCCAGCAGCACCGGACAGGGTAGCGTCTATGGCTACACCTTC. Encoded protein: CASSTGQGSVYGYTF.

This rearrangement joins TRBV18 to TRBJ2-3; 8 nucleotides align to TRBD1. With 3 bases clipped from V and 3 bases from J, the junction kept 2 bases outside the gene matches. The CDR3 has 14 residues. Germline V gene sequence: CDR1 KGHSH, CDR2 LQKENI. CDR3 in DNA: TGTGCCAGCTCACCCGGACAGGGAACAGATACGCAGTATTTT. This gives the protein CASSPGQGTDTQYF.

The chain couples TRBV4-1 to TRBJ2-3; 10 bases are a match to TRBD2. V shed 5 bases, J shed 5 bases, and the junction held 10 bases outside the gene matches. The V gene's germline CDR1 is MGHRA and CDR2 YSYEKL. The CDR3 contains 16 residues. Here the CDR3 DNA reads TGCGCCAGCAGCACCTCCGGGGCTAGCGGGAGAGATACGCAGTATTTT. This translates into CASSTSGASGRDTQYF.

This sequence joins TRBV7-8 and TRBJ1-5; TRBD1 agrees at 8 bases. Trimming took 0 bases from V and 6 from J; bases not matched to a gene: 7. The germline gives CDR1 SGHVS, CDR2 FQNEAQ. The CDR3 length is 16 residues. The DNA for the CDR3 is TGTGCCAGCAGCTTAGCCGGCAGGGGGCTGGTTCAGCCCCAGCATTTT. Translating gives CASSLAGRGLVQPQHF.

The V gene is TRBV6-5, the J gene TRBJ2-7; the D is unclear. There are 14 residues in the CDR3. With 2 bases removed from V and 6 bases from J, the gap between germline ends came to 14 bases. CDR1 and CDR2 from the germline V gene are MNHEY and SVGAGI. The CDR3: CASSYTVLTGEQYF. The DNA for the CDR3 is TGTGCCAGCAGTTACACGGTTCTTACTGGCGAGCAGTACTTC.